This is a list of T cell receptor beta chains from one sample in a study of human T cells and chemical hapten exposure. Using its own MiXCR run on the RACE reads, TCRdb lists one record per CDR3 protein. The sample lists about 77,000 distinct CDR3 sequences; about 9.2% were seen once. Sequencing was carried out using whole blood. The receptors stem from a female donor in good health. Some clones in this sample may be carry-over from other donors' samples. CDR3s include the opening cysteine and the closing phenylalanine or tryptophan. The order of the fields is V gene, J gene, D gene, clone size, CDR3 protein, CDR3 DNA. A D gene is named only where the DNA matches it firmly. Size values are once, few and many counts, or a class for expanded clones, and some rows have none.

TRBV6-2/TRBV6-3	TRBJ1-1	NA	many	CASSGTANTEAFF	TGTGCCAGCAGTGGGACGGCGAACACTGAAGCTTTCTTT
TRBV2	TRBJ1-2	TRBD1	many	CASRETLLQGGGYTF	TGTGCCAGCAGGGAAACCCTCCTACAGGGGGGCGGCTACACCTTC
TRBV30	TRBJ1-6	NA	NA	CAWSFGGTNSPLHF	TGTGCCTGGAGTTTCGGGGGAACAAATTCACCCCTCCACTTT
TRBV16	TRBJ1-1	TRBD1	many	CASSQSDRDTEAFF	TGTGCCAGCAGCCAATCCGACAGGGACACTGAAGCTTTCTTT
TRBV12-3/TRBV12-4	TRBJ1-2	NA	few	CASSPETNYGYTF	TGTGCCAGCAGTCCAGAGACTAACTATGGCTACACCTTC
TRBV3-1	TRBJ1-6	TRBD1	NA	CASSQGTENSPLHF	TGTGCCAGCAGCCAGGGGACAGAGAATTCACCCCTCCACTTT
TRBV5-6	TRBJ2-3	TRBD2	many	CASSLEQRGLDTQYF	TGTGCCAGCAGCTTGGAGCAGCGGGGGTTAGATACGCAGTATTTT
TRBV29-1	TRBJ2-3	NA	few	CSAGRPRTDTQYF	TGCAGCGCAGGGAGACCCCGCACAGATACGCAGTATTTT
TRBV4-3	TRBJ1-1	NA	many	CASSPQVNMDTEAFF	TGCGCCAGCAGCCCCCAGGTTAACATGGACACTGAAGCTTTCTTT
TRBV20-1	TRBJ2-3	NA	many	CSAPTTSSGTDTQYF	TGCAGTGCTCCAACTACTAGCTCAGGCACAGATACGCAGTATTTT
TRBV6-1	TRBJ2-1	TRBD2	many	CASASGGQGEQFF	TGTGCCAGCGCTAGCGGGGGGCAGGGTGAGCAGTTCTTC
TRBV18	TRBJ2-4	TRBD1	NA	CASSPLGQGAAKNIQYF	TGTGCCAGCTCACCTCTTGGACAGGGGGCTGCCAAAAACATTCAGTACTTC
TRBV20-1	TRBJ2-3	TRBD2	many	CSGFTGGHSDTQYF	TGCAGCGGGTTTACGGGGGGGCATTCAGATACGCAGTATTTT
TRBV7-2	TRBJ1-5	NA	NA	CASSSGRTQPQHF	TGTGCCAGCAGCTCGGGACGGACTCAGCCCCAGCATTTT
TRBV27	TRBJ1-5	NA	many	CASSFRTPQSGPQHF	TGTGCCAGCAGTTTTCGTACGCCCCAGAGTGGCCCCCAGCATTTT
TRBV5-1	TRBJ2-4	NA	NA	CASSLSRAKNIQYF	TGCGCCAGCAGCTTGTCTAGAGCCAAAAACATTCAGTACTTC
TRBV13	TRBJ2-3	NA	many	CASGLSIGGSTDTQYF	TGTGCCAGCGGGTTATCGATCGGGGGTAGCACAGATACGCAGTATTTT
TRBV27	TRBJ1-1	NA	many	CASKDWNTEAFF	TGTGCCAGCAAGGATTGGAACACTGAAGCTTTCTTT
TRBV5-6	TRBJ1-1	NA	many	CASSLGRASTEAFF	TGTGCCAGCAGCTTGGGCAGGGCTTCCACTGAAGCTTTCTTT
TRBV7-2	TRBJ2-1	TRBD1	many	CASSTSRTGGLINEQFF	TGTGCCAGCAGCACCTCCCGGACAGGGGGCTTGATAAATGAGCAGTTCTTC
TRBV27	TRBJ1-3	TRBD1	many	CASSYRGHGNTIYF	TGTGCCAGCAGTTATAGGGGGCATGGAAACACCATATATTTT
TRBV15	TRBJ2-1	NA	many	CATSRSPSTGANEQFF	TGTGCCACCAGCAGAAGCCCCTCGACGGGAGCCAATGAGCAGTTCTTC
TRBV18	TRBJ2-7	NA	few	CASSPSGGGVEQYF	TGTGCCAGCTCACCATCGGGTGGAGGGGTCGAGCAGTACTTC